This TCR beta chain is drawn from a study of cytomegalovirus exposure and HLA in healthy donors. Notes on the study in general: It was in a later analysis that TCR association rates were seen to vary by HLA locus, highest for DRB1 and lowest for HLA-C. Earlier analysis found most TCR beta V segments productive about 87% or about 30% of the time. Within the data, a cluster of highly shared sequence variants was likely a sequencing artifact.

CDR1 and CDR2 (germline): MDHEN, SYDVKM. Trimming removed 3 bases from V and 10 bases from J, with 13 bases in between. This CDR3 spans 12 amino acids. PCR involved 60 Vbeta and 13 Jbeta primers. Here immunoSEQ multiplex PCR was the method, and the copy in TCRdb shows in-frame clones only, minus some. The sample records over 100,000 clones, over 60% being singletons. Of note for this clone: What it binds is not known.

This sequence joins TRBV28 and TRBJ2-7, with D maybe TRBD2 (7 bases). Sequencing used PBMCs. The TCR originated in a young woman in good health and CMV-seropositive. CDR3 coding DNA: TGTGCCAGCAGTTTTCCCGGGGGGCATCAGTACTTC. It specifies CASSFPGGHQYF.